One TCR beta chain is described in this entry. This CDR3 region has 15 residues. V lost 5 bases, J lost 1 base, and 5 bases stayed unmatched. CDR1 SEHNR and CDR2 FQNEAQ come from the germline V gene (reference sequence). This sample stems from a study of blood T cell repertoires in COVID-19. Across the study: Samples came from the United States, Italy and Spain, spanning acute and convalescent COVID-19. PBMCs, B-cell-depleted T cells, or T cells provided the cDNA or gDNA that made up the material.

Study processing details: Scientists estimated how many nucleated cells there were by amplifying reference gene primers. Only in-frame clones appear in the TCRdb table, and some are missing; sequencing was by immunoSEQ multiplex PCR. V, J and clone size reflect that table, while D and trimming were determined from the DNA. The repertoire includes fewer than 30,000 clones, roughly 85% of them detected once, and roughly 23% sits in the top ten. The V call is TRBV7-9, the J call TRBJ2-3, with 8 bases matching TRBD2. The sequence was obtained from a human donor in a cohort sampled during active COVID-19. The sample was peripheral blood. The CDR3 region has the DNA TGTGCCAGCAGCCCTGCGGGGGGAGGCACAGATACGCAGTATTTT. This translates into CASSPAGGGTDTQYF.